One and the same sample provided the 14 T cell receptor beta chains below, sequenced in a study of blood T cell repertoires in COVID-19. Here immunoSEQ multiplex PCR was the method, and the copy in TCRdb shows in-frame clones only, minus some. Among about 420,000 clones, around 90% were seen once, and the ten largest hold less than 0.95%. The sample was peripheral blood. These receptor sequences come from a man between 18 and 35 years old with COVID-19, enrolled during active disease.

This chain uses TRBV29-1 with TRBJ2-5, with TRBD2 matching 8 bases. This CDR3 region has 14 residues. Germline values: CDR1 SQVTM, CDR2 ANQGSEA. Trimming at V came to 3 bases and at J to 1 base, leaving 4 bases not matched to a gene. The CDR3 bases are TGCAGCGTTGAGTTAGCGGGGACCCAAGAGACCCAGTACTTC. Translation gives CSVELAGTQETQYF.

V gene TRBV5-1 combines with J gene TRBJ1-3; 7 bases match TRBD1. The CDR3 contains 17 residues. Germline CDR1 is SGHRS and CDR2 is YFSETQ. Trimming at V came to 3 bases and at J to 0 bases, leaving 9 bases not matched to a gene. This chain's CDR3 is CASSSGDSPNSGNTIYF. CDR3 bases: TGCGCCAGCAGCTCCGGGGACAGCCCAAACTCTGGAAACACCATATATTTT.

V and J are TRBV24-1 and TRBJ2-1, with 10 bases identical to TRBD2. V trimming: 3 bases; J trimming: 10 bases; junction bases outside the gene matches: 17. The CDR3 has 18 residues. Germline lookup yields CDR1 KGHDR and CDR2 SFDVKD. CDR3 protein: CATSDPPSGSGRAKEQFF. As DNA, the CDR3 is TGTGCCACCAGTGATCCCCCCTCCGGGAGCGGGAGGGCCAAGGAGCAGTTCTTC.

The chain carries TRBV9 and TRBJ2-7; D is unresolved. V was cut by 0 bases and J by 3 bases, with 13 bases left in between. The CDR3 loop spans 15 amino acids. Germline V lookup: CDR1 SGDLS, CDR2 YYNGEE. The DNA for the CDR3 is TGTGCCAGCAGCGTAGGAGCAGGAATCGACTACGAGCAGTACTTC. Amino acid sequence: CASSVGAGIDYEQYF. Complete variable domain (other parts from reference TRBV9 and TRBJ2-7): DSGVTQTPKHLITATGQRVTLRCSPRSGDLSVYWYQQSLDQGLQFLIQYYNGEERAKGNILERFSAQQFPDLHSELNLSSLELGDSALYFCASSVGAGIDYEQYFGPGTRLTVT.

This chain joins TRBV5-5 and TRBJ2-1, with a weak D call TRBD2 (6 bases). The CDR3 has 13 residues. Germline V gene data show CDR1 as SGHKS and CDR2 as YYEKEE (reference sequence). V gave up 3 bases and J gave up 9 bases, with 13 bases separating them. CDR3 nucleotide sequence: TGTGCCAGCAGCTCCCCCCTCGGGGGTGAGCAGTTCTTC. It translates to CASSSPLGGEQFF.

The chain combines TRBV11-3 with TRBJ2-1, with 11 bases aligning to TRBD2. The V segment lost 5 bases and the J segment 7 bases; nucleotides outside the gene matches: 7. The germline CDR1 and CDR2 sequences are SGHNT and YENEEA. The CDR3 loop spans 15 amino acids. The CDR3 nucleotides are TGTGCCAGCAGCCCCAATAGCGGGAGGGCGAATGAGCAGTTCTTC. Translated, it gives CASSPNSGRANEQFF.

The chain uses TRBV2 and TRBJ1-2, with D hard to call. V lost 2 bases and J 6 bases, leaving 10 bases between the germline ends. The CDR3 is made up of 13 amino acids. Germline CDR1 and CDR2: SNHLY and FYNNEI. The CDR3 here is CASSEPGRNGYTF. The CDR3 DNA reads as TGTGCCAGCAGTGAACCAGGCCGGAATGGCTACACCTTC.

The chain employs TRBV3-1 (or the pseudogene TRBV3-2) and TRBJ1-6, with D uncertain. Germline values: CDR1 LGHDT, CDR2 YNNKEL (reference sequence). V was shortened by 5 bases and J by 9 bases, with 11 bases between the two germline ends. The CDR3 contains 13 residues. The CDR3 here is CASSDVGGSPLHF. DNA of the CDR3: TGTGCCAGCAGCGACGTCGGAGGTTCACCCCTCCACTTT.

The chain has TRBV14 and TRBJ2-7; maybe TRBD2 (6 bases). Germline V gene sequence: CDR1 SGHDN, CDR2 FVKESK. There are 14 residues in the CDR3. Trimming removed 0 bases at V and 3 bases at J, with 9 bases between. The CDR3 reads CASSQELAVYEQYF. The CDR3, as DNA: TGTGCCAGCAGCCAAGAGTTAGCGGTCTACGAGCAGTACTTC.

J is TRBJ2-3 and V is TRBV24-1, with D tentatively TRBD2 (6 bases). The CDR3 extends over 12 amino acids. In germline, CDR1 is KGHDR, CDR2 SFDVKD. Trimming took 7 bases from V and 15 from J, leaving 19 bases between them. The CDR3 DNA sequence: TGTGCCACCAGACAAGCCCGGGGGTCGGGATATTTT. This encodes CATRQARGSGYF.

This sequence joins TRBV19 and TRBJ1-1; 7 nucleotides agree with TRBD1. The germline V gene has CDR1 LNHDA and CDR2 SQIVND (reference sequence). The CDR3 has 13 amino acids. V lost 4 bases, J lost 4 bases, and 3 bases stayed unmatched. As DNA, the CDR3 is TGTGCCAGTAGTAGACAGGGTGTCACTGAAGCTTTCTTT. Translated: CASSRQGVTEAFF.

In DNA, the CDR3 is TGTGCCAGCAGTCCCTTGGGGGGAGAGGAGACCCAGTACTTC. This gives the protein CASSPLGGEETQYF. This chain links TRBV27 with TRBJ2-5; D perhaps matches TRBD2 (6 bases). The CDR3 extends over 14 amino acids. Trimming removed 5 bases at V and 5 bases at J, with 15 bases between. Germline CDR1 is MNHEY and CDR2 is SMNVEV (reference sequence).

V usage is TRBV5-4 and J usage is TRBJ1-5; TRBD1 matches at 8 bases. CDR3 length: 16 amino acids. CDR1 and CDR2 from the germline V gene are SGHNT and YYREEE (reference sequence). V was clipped by 4 bases and J by 0 bases; unmatched bases: 6. DNA for the CDR3: TGTGCCAGCAGCCCGGGGACAGGAGATAGCAATCAGCCCCAGCATTTT. This encodes CASSPGTGDSNQPQHF. Full variable domain (rest looked up from reference TRBV5-4 and TRBJ1-5): ETGVTQSPTHLIKTRGQQVTLRCSSQSGHNTVSWYQQALGQGPQFIFQYYREEENGRGNFPPRFSGLQFPNYSSELNVNALELDDSALYLCASSPGTGDSNQPQHFGDGTRLSIL.

The gene calls are TRBV7-2 and TRBJ2-2; the match to TRBD1 covers 8 bases. This CDR3 is built from 15 residues. The germline V gene has CDR1 SGHTA and CDR2 FQGNSA. The trim removed 2 bases at V and 3 bases at J, leaving 2 bases unmatched. The chain's CDR3 is CASSLRDRHTGELFF. As DNA, the CDR3 is TGTGCCAGCAGCTTAAGGGACAGGCACACCGGGGAGCTGTTTTTT.